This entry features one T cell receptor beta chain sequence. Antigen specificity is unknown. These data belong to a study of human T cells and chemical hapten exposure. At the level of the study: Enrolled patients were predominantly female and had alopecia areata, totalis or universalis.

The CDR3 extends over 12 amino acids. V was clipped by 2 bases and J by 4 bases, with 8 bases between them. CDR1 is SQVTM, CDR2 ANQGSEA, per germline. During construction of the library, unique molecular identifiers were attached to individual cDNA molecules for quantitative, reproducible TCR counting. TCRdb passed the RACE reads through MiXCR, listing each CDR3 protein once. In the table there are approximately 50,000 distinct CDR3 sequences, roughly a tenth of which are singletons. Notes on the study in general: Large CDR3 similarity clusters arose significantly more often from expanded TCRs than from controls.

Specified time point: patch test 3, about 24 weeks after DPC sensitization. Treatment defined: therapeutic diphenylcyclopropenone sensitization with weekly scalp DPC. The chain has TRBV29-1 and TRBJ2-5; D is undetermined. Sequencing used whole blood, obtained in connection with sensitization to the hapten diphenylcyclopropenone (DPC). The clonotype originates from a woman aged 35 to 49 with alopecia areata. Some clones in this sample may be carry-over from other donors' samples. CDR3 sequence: CSVESPRETQYF. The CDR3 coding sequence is TGCAGCGTTGAATCCCCTCGAGAGACCCAGTACTTC.